Below, one T cell receptor (beta chain) is given with its context. Its antigen is still unknown. No per-base quality is available; no much larger clone lies one base away. Taken with the paper, the label for treatment or condition translates to: roughly 18 received Ad26.COV2.S at low or high dose, single or two shots; roughly 5 received placebo; per-sample allocation not given. Repertoires of vaccine and placebo recipients were sequenced from samples collected on day 63 after the first injection. Between 29 July and 7 August 2020, Cohort 1b enrolled around 24 adults aged 18-55 years at one site in Boston, USA. As a vaccine, Ad26.COV2.S was a replication-incompetent adenovirus type 26 vector that expressed a prefusion-stabilized SARS-CoV-2 spike protein derived from the original Wuhan strain. CDR1 and CDR2, looked up from the germline V gene, are ENHRY and SYGVKD. Trimming accounts for 6 bases at V and 1 base at J, while the number of junction bases matched to no gene is 5. Including cysteine and phenylalanine, the CDR3 has 14 amino acids. Solely the CDR3 DNA is kept, with 42 bases framed from the first base.

The sample belongs to a study of Ad26.COV2.S vaccination and SARS-CoV-2 variants (dated by TCRdb to about 2021). Some background on the complete study: Vaccine-arm donors came from COV1001, a multicentre, randomized, double-blind, placebo-controlled phase I-IIa trial of Ad26.COV2.S in healthy adults. Ad26.COV2.S was administered intramuscularly at 5 x 10^10 or 1 x 10^11 viral particles, either as a single shot or as two shots given 56 days apart. The specificity and breadth of SARS-CoV-2-reactive T cell receptors after Ad26.COV2.S vaccination were assessed by TCRbeta repertoire sequencing. The TCR-sequenced set comprised around 30 samples: about 19 Ad26.COV2.S vaccine recipients, 5 placebo recipients and 8 SARS-CoV-2 convalescent individuals. Participants in the trial were split at random into five groups of five each, receiving low-dose or high-dose Ad26.COV2.S once or twice, or else placebo on both occasions. Investigators remained blinded to trial group allocation during experiments and outcome assessment.

The study at large found these results: The study was not powered for comparison of responses between vaccine doses or regimens. Non-spike TCR breadth was comparable between vaccine and placebo recipients, consistent with the vaccine containing only spike. The authors noted that the TCR breadth and depth analyses may have underestimated total T cell responses. After vaccination, substantial breadth of spike-specific CD8+ and CD4+ T cell responses was reported. Compared with placebo recipients, Ad26.COV2.S recipients showed higher spike-specific TCR breadth (P = 0.0014).

TCRbeta CDR3 regions were sequenced with the immunoSEQ Assay. After extraction, genomic DNA underwent amplification by bias-controlled multiplex PCR, followed by high-throughput sequencing. The published analysis was carried out like this. To quantify the absolute abundance of every unique TCRbeta CDR3 region, sequences were collapsed and filtered. Usable DNA was measured by amplifying reference genes present in all nucleated cells, and TCRbeta template counts were normalized to that usable DNA to estimate T cell fraction. Repertoire TCRs were annotated as SARS-CoV-2-specific when V gene, CDR3 amino acid sequence and J gene were exactly matched to a known reactive TCR set. MIRA supplied the reference SARS-CoV-2 TCR set, which was filtered for enrichment in COVID-19-positive ImmuneCODE repertoires so that public or cross-reactive TCRs were removed. Based on the MIRA antigens, annotated TCRs were further analysed at the level of specific ORF or position within ORF. Breadth was defined as the number of annotated unique rearrangements divided by the total number of unique productive rearrangements, and depth was defined as the summed frequency of the annotated unique rearrangements. Two-sided Wilcoxon rank-sum tests were applied when comparing TCR breadth between groups. TCRdb retrieved this table from immuneACCESS and kept in-frame rearrangements only. Not all clones are present; in checked studies, unresolved V genes account for under half, and no reason is known for the remainder. The V and J calls and clone size were taken over from that table, and D and trimming were inferred from the DNA. The sample table contains 410,000 or so clones; only one count was recorded for around 92% of them. The top ten clonotypes cover 1.5% to 2% of the sample.

The source was peripheral blood, collected in a trial of Ad26.COV2.S vaccine versus placebo. The TCR was taken from a person aged 18-65 years who received the Ad26.COV2.S COVID-19 vaccine or a placebo. The chain joins TRBV10-3 to TRBJ1-1, with 7 bases in between that match TRBD1. CDR3 protein: CAIRLGQSNTEAFF. The bases read TGTGCCATCAGGTTGGGACAGTCGAACACTGAAGCTTTCTTT.